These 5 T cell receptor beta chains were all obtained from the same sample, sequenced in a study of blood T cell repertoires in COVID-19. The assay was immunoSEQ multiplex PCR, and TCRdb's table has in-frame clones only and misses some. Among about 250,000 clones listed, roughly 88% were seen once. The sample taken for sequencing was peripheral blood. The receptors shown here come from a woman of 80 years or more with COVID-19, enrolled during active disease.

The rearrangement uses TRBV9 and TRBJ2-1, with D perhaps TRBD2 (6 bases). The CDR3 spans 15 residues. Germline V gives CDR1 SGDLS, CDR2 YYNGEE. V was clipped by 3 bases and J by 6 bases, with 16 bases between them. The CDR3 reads CASSAPGLYSNEQFF. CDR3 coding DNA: TGTGCCAGCAGCGCCCCGGGACTTTACAGCAATGAGCAGTTCTTC.

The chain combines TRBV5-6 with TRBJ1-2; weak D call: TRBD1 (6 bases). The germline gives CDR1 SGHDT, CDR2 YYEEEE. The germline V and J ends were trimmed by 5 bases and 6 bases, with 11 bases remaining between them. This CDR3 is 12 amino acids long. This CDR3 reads CASSLQGDGYTF. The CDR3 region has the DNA TGTGCCAGCAGTCTACAGGGAGATGGCTACACCTTC.

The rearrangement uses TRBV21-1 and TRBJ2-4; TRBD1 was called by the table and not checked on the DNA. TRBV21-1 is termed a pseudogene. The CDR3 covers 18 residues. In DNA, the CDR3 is TGTGCCAGCCGTTCCGGGACACAGCCATCTTTAGCCAAAAACATTCAGTACTTC. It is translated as CASRSGTQPSLAKNIQYF.

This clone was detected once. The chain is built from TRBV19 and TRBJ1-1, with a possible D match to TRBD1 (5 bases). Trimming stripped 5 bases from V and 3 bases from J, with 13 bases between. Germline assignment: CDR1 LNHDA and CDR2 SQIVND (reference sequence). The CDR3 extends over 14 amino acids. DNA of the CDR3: TGTGCCAGTAGTGCAGGGATAAGGGACACTGAAGCTTTCTTT. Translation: CASSAGIRDTEAFF.

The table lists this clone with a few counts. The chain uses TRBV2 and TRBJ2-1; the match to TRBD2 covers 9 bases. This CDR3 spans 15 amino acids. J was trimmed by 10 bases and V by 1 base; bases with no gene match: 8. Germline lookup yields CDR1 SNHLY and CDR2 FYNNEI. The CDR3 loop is CASSEGVAGEVEQFF. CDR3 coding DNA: TGTGCCAGCAGTGAAGGAGTAGCGGGGGAGGTGGAGCAGTTCTTC.